The sequence of this T cell receptor beta chain was determined in a study of control samples from healthy donors and cancer patients. This table comes from immunoSEQ multiplex PCR, and its TCRdb copy is limited to in-frame clones, with some not included. The sample yields some 130,000 clones, approximately 92% seen once. Germline V gives CDR1 SGHNT, CDR2 YENEEA. The length of the CDR3 is 14 residues. The V gene end was trimmed by 5 bases and the J gene end by 3 bases; junction bases not matched to a gene: 4. The V and J genes are TRBV11-3 and TRBJ2-3, with 8 bases fitting TRBD1. The sequenced sample was blood. The TCR was taken from a man aged 25 to 40 in good health. CDR3 nucleotide sequence: TGTGCCAGCAGCGCCCGGACAGGGACAGATACGCAGTATTTT. The encoded protein is CASSARTGTDTQYF.